A single sample gave rise to the 16 T cell receptor beta chains below, sequenced in a study of CD8 T cells in ankylosing spondylitis. In TCRdb, the 5' RACE reads were re-called with MiXCR into one record per CDR3 protein. The sample has 200,000 to 300,000 distinct CDR3 sequences, 8% to 9% seen once. The sequencing sample was made of blood, either unsorted or a sorted T cell fraction (not recorded which). The receptors originated from a female donor with ankylosing spondylitis or in good health (not recorded which).

The chain is built from TRBV11-1 and TRBJ2-1; TRBD2 aligns across 9 bases. Trimming at V came to 1 base and at J to 0 bases, leaving 16 bases not matched to a gene. This CDR3 has 21 amino acids. Germline CDR1 reads SGHAT; CDR2 reads FQDESV (reference sequence). The CDR3 DNA reads TGTGCCAGCAGCTTAGGATACCAGCGGGAGGTAGGGGGAAGCTCCTACAATGAGCAGTTCTTC. It translates to CASSLGYQREVGGSSYNEQFF.

The sample holds many counts of this clonotype. The J gene is TRBJ1-6, the V gene TRBV20-1, with 7 bases identical to TRBD1. Germline loops: CDR1 DFQATT, CDR2 SNEGSKA (reference sequence). V dropped 2 bases and J dropped 10; count of bases not matched to a gene: 23. The CDR3 extends over 19 amino acids. CDR3: CSARPTGVGGIGTDSPLHF. CDR3 in DNA: TGCAGTGCTAGACCTACAGGGGTTGGTGGGATAGGGACGGACTCACCCCTCCACTTT.

This clonotype was detected ten times or more. The chain links TRBV5-1 to TRBJ1-1; unclear D gene. This CDR3 is built from 13 residues. Germline V gene data show CDR1 as SGHRS and CDR2 as YFSETQ. Deletions cut 4 bases from V and 2 bases from J, with 9 bases between. The CDR3 protein is CASSTTSNTEAFF. As DNA, the CDR3 is TGCGCCAGCAGCACAACAAGTAACACTGAAGCTTTCTTT.

This clonotype was found many times. The chain has TRBV18 and TRBJ1-2; D unclear. V was trimmed by 3 bases and J by 4 bases, leaving 9 bases between them. Germline CDR1 reads KGHSH; CDR2 reads LQKENI. The CDR3 runs 13 residues. The CDR3 nucleotides are TGTGCCAGCTCACCCCAGGACGGCTATGGCTACACCTTC. Protein product: CASSPQDGYGYTF.

This clonotype was counted at least ten times. CDR3 amino acids: CSARDPSLNTEAFF. CDR3 nucleotide sequence: TGCAGTGCTAGAGATCCTAGTTTGAACACTGAAGCTTTCTTT. This chain links TRBV20-1 with TRBJ1-1; D uncertain. Germline lookup yields CDR1 DFQATT and CDR2 SNEGSKA (reference sequence). There are 14 residues in the CDR3. V was trimmed by 0 bases and J by 0 bases, leaving 8 bases between them.

Many counts were recorded for this clonotype. This rearrangement joins TRBV6-1 to TRBJ1-2; the match to TRBD1 covers 7 bases. Germline V lookup: CDR1 MNHNS, CDR2 SASEGT. The CDR3 covers 15 residues. Germline trimming cut 6 bases from V and 1 base from J; bases unmatched to any gene: 8. The CDR3 loop is CASSDGQEYNYGYTF. The CDR3 DNA follows: TGTGCCAGCAGCGACGGACAGGAGTATAACTATGGCTACACCTTC.

This clonotype has at least ten counts. CDR3 amino acids: CASSSSGGAGYF. Here the CDR3 DNA reads TGTGCCAGCAGTTCCTCAGGGGGCGCCGGGTATTTT. The chain employs TRBV28 and TRBJ2-3; 8 nucleotides agree with TRBD1. Germline V gives CDR1 MDHEN, CDR2 SYDVKM. With 4 bases clipped from V and 14 bases from J, the junction kept 8 bases outside the gene matches. There are 12 residues in the CDR3.

This clonotype showed up many times. The gene calls are TRBV7-2 and TRBJ1-1, with unresolved D. CDR1 is SGHTA and CDR2 is FQGNSA in the germline V gene. This CDR3 has 15 residues. Trimming shortened V by 4 bases and J by 5 bases, and 17 bases separated the two germline ends. The DNA of the CDR3 is TGTGCCAGCAGCTCTAGACCCTCGCAGAGGACTGAAGCTTTCTTT. Translated, it gives CASSSRPSQRTEAFF.

This clonotype was seen many times. The chain is built from TRBV7-2 and TRBJ1-6; 7 bases map to TRBD1. This CDR3 is built from 14 residues. J lost 14 bases, V lost 1 base, and 8 bases had no gene match. From germline, CDR1 is SGHTA and CDR2 FQGNSA. The CDR3 is CASSLGQGGLSLHF. The CDR3 region has the DNA TGTGCCAGCAGCTTAGGACAGGGAGGTTTGTCCCTCCACTTT.

This clonotype was observed at least ten times. The V gene is TRBV6-5, the J gene TRBJ1-5; D is unresolved. The V end was cut by 2 bases, the J end by 6 bases, with 20 bases between. CDR1 and CDR2 (germline): MNHEY, SVGAGI. The length of the CDR3 is 17 residues. CDR3 residues: CASSYPSSSGGSQPQHF. DNA for the CDR3: TGTGCCAGCAGTTACCCATCCAGTTCTGGAGGTAGTCAGCCCCAGCATTTT.

In this sample, this clonotype turned up many times. V usage is TRBV12-3 or TRBV12-4 and J usage is TRBJ1-2; TRBD1 is a possible D gene (5 bases). V was shortened by 6 bases and J by 4 bases, with 18 bases between the two germline ends. This CDR3 comprises 15 residues. CDR3 region: CASRPGLGTLYGYTF. Written as DNA, the CDR3 is TGTGCCAGCAGACCCGGATTGGGGACCCTCTATGGCTACACCTTC.

In this sample, this clonotype turned up many times. This chain connects TRBV29-1 to TRBJ2-1; 8 positions match TRBD2. The CDR3 runs to 16 residues. The germline V gene encodes CDR1 SQVTM and CDR2 ANQGSEA. The ends lost 6 bases at V and 8 bases at J; junction bases unmatched: 18. DNA for the CDR3: TGCAGCGTCGGCGATTGGGGGACTAGGCTTCTCGATGAGCAGTTCTTC. This sequence encodes CSVGDWGTRLLDEQFF.

This clonotype came up many times. This chain uses TRBV19 with TRBJ1-1, with D perhaps TRBD1 (6 bases). CDR1 is LNHDA, CDR2 SQIVND, per germline (reference sequence). Trimming removed 5 bases from V and 10 bases from J, with 14 bases in between. CDR3 size: 12 residues. In nucleotides, the CDR3 is TGTGCCAGTAGTCAGGAGGGGGAGCGAGCTTTCTTT. Translated: CASSQEGERAFF. Full variable domain (rest looked up from reference TRBV19 and TRBJ1-1): DGGITQSPKYLFRKEGQNVTLSCEQNLNHDAMYWYRQDPGQGLRLIYYSQIVNDFQKGDIAEGYSVSREKKESFPLTVTSAQKNPTAFYLCASSQEGERAFFGQGTRLTVV.

This clonotype was counted at least ten times. The V and J genes are TRBV7-2 and TRBJ2-7, with D tentatively TRBD1 (6 bases). V lost 3 bases, J lost 4 bases, and 13 bases lay in between. This CDR3 has 14 residues. CDR1 and CDR2 from the germline V gene are SGHTA and FQGNSA. CDR3 in DNA: TGTGCCAGCAGCTTTGACAGGTATACTTACGAGCAGTACTTC. As protein: CASSFDRYTYEQYF.

This clonotype was counted at least ten times. The V gene is TRBV29-1, the J gene TRBJ2-2; D could derive from TRBD1 or TRBD2 (5 bases each). The germline V and J ends were trimmed by 5 bases and 4 bases, with 11 bases remaining between them. The CDR3 has 13 amino acids. Germline CDR1 is SQVTM and CDR2 is ANQGSEA. CDR3 nucleotide sequence: TGCAGCGTTCACGAGGGGAGCACCGGGGAGCTGTTTTTT. Amino acids: CSVHEGSTGELFF.

This clonotype was seen more than once but under ten times. The chain recombines TRBV30 with TRBJ1-1; D is ambiguous. Germline CDR1 GTSNPN, CDR2 SVGIG (reference sequence). The CDR3 is 13 residues long. The V gene lost 4 bases and the J gene lost 1 base, with 10 bases spanning the gap. In DNA, the CDR3 is TGTGCCTGGACCCTGGGGAGGAACACTGAAGCTTTCTTT. Residues: CAWTLGRNTEAFF. The variable domain in full, completed from reference TRBV30 and TRBJ1-1, reads SQTIHQWPATLVQPVGSPLSLECTVEGTSNPNLYWYRQAAGRGLQLLFYSVGIGQISSEVPQNLSASRPQDRQFILSSKKLLLSDSGFYLCAWTLGRNTEAFFGQGTRLTVV.